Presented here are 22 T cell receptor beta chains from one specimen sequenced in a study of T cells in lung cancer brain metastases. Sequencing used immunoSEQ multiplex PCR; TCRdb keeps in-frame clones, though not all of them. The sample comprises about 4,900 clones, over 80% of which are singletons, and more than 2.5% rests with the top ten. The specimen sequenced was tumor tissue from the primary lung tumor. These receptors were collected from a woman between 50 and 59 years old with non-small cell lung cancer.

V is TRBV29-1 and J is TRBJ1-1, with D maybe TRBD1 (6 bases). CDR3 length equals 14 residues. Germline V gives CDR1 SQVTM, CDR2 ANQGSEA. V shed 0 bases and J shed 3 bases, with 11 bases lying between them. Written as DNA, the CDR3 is TGCAGCGTTGAAGATACTCAGGGGTACACTGAAGCTTTCTTT. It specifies CSVEDTQGYTEAFF.

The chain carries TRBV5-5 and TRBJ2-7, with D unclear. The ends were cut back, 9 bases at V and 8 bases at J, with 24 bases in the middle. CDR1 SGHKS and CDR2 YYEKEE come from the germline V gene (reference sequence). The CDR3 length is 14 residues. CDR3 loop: CATRKSSGLTKQYF. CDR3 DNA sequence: TGTGCCACCCGCAAGTCGTCCGGGCTTACGAAGCAGTACTTC.

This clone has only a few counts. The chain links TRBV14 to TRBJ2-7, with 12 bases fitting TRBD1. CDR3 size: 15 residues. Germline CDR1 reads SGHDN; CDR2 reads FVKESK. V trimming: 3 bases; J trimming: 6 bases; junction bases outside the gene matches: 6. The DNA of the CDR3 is TGTGCCAGCAGCCATCTACCGGGACAGGGGGCCGAGCAGTACTTC. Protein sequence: CASSHLPGQGAEQYF.

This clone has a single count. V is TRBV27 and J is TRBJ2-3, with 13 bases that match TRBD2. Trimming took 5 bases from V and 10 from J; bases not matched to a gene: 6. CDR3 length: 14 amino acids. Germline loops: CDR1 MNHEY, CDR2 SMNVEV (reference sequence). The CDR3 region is CASSGTSGERPQYF. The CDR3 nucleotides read TGTGCCAGCAGTGGGACTAGCGGGGAGAGGCCGCAGTATTTT.

The chain's CDR3 is CALRSNSYNEQFF. The CDR3 nucleotides are TGTGCTTTGAGGTCGAACTCCTACAATGAGCAGTTCTTC. The V call is TRBV6-6, the J call TRBJ2-1; D is ambiguous. The length of the CDR3 is 13 residues. Germline CDR1 and CDR2: MNHNY and SVGAGI (reference sequence).

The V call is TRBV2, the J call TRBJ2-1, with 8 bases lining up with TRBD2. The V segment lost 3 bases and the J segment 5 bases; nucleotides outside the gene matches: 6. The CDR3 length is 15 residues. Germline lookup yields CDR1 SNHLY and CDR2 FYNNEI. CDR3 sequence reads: CASSDPGGPHNEQFF. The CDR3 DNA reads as TGTGCCAGCAGTGACCCGGGAGGGCCCCACAATGAGCAGTTCTTC.

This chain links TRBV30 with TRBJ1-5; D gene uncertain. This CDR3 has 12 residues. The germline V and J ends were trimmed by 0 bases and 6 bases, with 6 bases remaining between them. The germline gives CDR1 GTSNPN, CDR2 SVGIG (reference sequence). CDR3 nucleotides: TGTGCCTGGAGTGTGCCGGCTCAGCCCCAGCATTTT. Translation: CAWSVPAQPQHF.

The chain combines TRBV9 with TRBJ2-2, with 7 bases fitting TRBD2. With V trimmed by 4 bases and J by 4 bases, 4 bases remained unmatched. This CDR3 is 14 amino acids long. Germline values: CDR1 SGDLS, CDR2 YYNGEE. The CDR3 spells CASSPVAGTGELFF. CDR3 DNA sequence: TGTGCCAGCAGCCCCGTAGCGGGCACCGGGGAGCTGTTTTTT.

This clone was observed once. CDR3 DNA: TGTGCCAGCAGCCAAGACCGGGAAGTCTCCTACGAGCAGTACTTC. As protein: CASSQDREVSYEQYF. The chain uses TRBV4-2 and TRBJ2-7, with D tentatively TRBD2 (5 bases). CDR3 size: 15 residues. The germline V gene has CDR1 LGHNA and CDR2 YNFKEQ. V dropped 0 bases and J dropped 0 bases, with 9 bases sitting between them.

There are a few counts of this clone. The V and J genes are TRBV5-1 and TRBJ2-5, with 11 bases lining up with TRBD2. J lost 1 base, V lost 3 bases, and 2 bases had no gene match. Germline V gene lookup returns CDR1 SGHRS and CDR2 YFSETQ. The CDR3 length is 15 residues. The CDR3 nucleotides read TGCGCCAGCAGCTCTAGCGGGGGGACCCAAGAGACCCAGTACTTC. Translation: CASSSSGGTQETQYF.

CDR3 in DNA: TGTGCCAGCAGCCCCCGGACAGGGGGGGAAGGCTATAGCAATCAGCCCCAGCATTTT. As protein: CASSPRTGGEGYSNQPQHF. This chain uses TRBV7-2 with TRBJ1-5; 10 bases line up with TRBD1. J lost 0 bases, V lost 5 bases, and 13 bases had no gene match. CDR3 length: 19 amino acids. Looked up from germline, CDR1 is SGHTA and CDR2 is FQGNSA.

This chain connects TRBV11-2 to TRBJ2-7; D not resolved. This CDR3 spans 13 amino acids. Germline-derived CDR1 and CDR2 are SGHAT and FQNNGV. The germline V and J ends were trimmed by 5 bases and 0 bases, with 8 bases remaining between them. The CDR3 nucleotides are TGTGCCAGCAGCGGCGCCATCTCCTACGAGCAGTACTTC. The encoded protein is CASSGAISYEQYF.

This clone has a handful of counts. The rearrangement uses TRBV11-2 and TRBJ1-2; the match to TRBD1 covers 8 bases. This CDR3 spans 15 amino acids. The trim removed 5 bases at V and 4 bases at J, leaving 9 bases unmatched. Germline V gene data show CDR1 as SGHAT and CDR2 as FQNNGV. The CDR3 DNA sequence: TGTGCCAGCAGCCCCGGACAGGGAGATTCCTATGGCTACACCTTC. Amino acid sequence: CASSPGQGDSYGYTF.

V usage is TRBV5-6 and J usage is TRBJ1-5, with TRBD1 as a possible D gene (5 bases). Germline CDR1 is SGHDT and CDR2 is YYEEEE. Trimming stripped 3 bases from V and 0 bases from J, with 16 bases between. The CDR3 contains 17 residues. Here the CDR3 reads CASSSQITGYSNQPQHF. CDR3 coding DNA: TGTGCCAGCAGCTCCCAAATTACAGGCTATAGCAATCAGCCCCAGCATTTT.

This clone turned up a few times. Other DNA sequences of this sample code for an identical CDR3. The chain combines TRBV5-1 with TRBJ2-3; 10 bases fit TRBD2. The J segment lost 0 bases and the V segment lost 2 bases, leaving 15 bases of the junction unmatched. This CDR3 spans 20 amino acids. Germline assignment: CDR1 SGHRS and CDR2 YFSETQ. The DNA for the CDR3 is TGCGCCAGCAGCTTTGGCGGACTAGCGGAGACCAAACTTAGCACAGATACGCAGTATTTT. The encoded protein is CASSFGGLAETKLSTDTQYF.

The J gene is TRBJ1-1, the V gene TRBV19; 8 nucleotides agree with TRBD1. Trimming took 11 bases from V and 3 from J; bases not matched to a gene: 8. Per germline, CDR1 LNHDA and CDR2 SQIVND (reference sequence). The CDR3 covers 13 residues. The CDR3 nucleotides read TGTGCCTCCCGACAGGGGTCGTACACTGAAGCTTTCTTT. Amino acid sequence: CASRQGSYTEAFF.

CDR3 sequence (DNA): TGTGCCAGCTCACCACTCCCTAGCCGGATGAACACTGAAGCTTTCTTT. Its translation is CASSPLPSRMNTEAFF. The chain is built from TRBV18 and TRBJ1-1; D gene uncertain. Per germline, CDR1 KGHSH and CDR2 LQKENI. This CDR3 spans 16 amino acids. Trimming took off 1 base at V and 0 bases at J, with 12 bases between the two ends.

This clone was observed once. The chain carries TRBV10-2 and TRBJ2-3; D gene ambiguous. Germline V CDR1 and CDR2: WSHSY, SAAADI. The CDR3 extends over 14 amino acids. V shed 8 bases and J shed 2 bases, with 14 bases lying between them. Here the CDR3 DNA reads TGCGCCAGCCTTGAGGATGCTAACACAGATACGCAGTATTTT. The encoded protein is CASLEDANTDTQYF.

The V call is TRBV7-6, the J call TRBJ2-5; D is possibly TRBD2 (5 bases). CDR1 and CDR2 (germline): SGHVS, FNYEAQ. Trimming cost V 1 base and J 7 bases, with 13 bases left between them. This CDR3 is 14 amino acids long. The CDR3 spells CASSLGGSEGTQYF. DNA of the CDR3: TGTGCCAGCAGCTTAGGAGGTAGCGAGGGGACCCAGTACTTC.

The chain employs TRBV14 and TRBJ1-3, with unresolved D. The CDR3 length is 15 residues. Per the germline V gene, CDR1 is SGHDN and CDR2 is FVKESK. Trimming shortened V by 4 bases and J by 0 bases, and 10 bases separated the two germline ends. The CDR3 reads CASSPREGSGNTIYF. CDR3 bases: TGTGCCAGCAGCCCCCGGGAGGGCTCTGGAAACACCATATATTTT.

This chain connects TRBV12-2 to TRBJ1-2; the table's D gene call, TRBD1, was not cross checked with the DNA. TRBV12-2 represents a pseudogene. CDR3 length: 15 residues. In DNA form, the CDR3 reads TGTGCAAGTCGCTCGTCCTACAGAGCCCCGCGTGGCTACACCTTC. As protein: CASRSSYRAPRGYTF.

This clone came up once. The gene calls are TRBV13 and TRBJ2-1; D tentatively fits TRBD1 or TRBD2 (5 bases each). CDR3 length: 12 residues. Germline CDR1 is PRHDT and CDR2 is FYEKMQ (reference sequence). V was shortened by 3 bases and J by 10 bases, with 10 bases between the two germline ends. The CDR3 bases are TGTGCCAGCAGCTTTCGGGGCGGGGAGCAGTTCTTC. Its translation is CASSFRGGEQFF.